This T cell receptor (beta chain) derives from a study of cytomegalovirus exposure and HLA in healthy donors. The CDR3 runs to 15 residues. V was pared by 5 bases and J by 9 bases, with 9 bases of the junction left unmatched. The germline gives CDR1 SEHNR, CDR2 FQNEAQ (reference sequence). Study-wide findings and caveats: Equally common other TCR beta chains were less clonally expanded than HLA-associated ones, a later analysis found. Earlier analysis yielded a pattern in which most TCR beta V segments were productive about 90% or about 30% of the time. The classifier, whose performance was assessed in both the original and validation cohorts, reportedly diagnosed cytomegalovirus status with high specificity and sensitivity. A highly shared variant cluster was judged a likely technical artifact.

As for this clone: Its antigen is currently unknown.

Primers: 60 Vbeta forward and 13 Jbeta reverse. Libraries were prepared by immunoSEQ multiplex PCR; TCRdb keeps only in-frame clonotypes and omits some of them. The sample lists about 150,000 clones, approximately 80% occurring once. The chain is built from TRBV7-9 and TRBJ1-6; 8 nucleotides match TRBD1. This sequence originates from a male donor in good health and CMV-seronegative. The sequencing input was PBMCs. The CDR3, as DNA: TGTGCCAGCAGCCCAGCCCCAGGGGGCTTTTCACCCCTCCACTTT. The encoded protein is CASSPAPGGFSPLHF.